This is a list of T cell receptor beta chains from one sample in a study of blood T cell repertoires in COVID-19. Sequencing used immunoSEQ multiplex PCR; TCRdb keeps in-frame clones, though not all of them. The sample yields 70,000 or so clones, 65% to 85% seen once. Sequenced material: peripheral blood. The source of these receptors is a man aged 55-75 years with acute or convalescent COVID-19. Each CDR3 is given with its conserved first and last residue. A D gene is named only where the DNA matches it firmly. Size values are once, few and many counts, or a class for expanded clones, and some rows have none.

TRBJ2-5,14,TRBV6-2/TRBV6-3,TRBD1,-,TGTGCCAGCAGTTCCAATGACAGGGTAGAGACCCAGTACTTC,CASSSNDRVETQYF
TRBJ1-6,15,TRBV3-1/TRBV3-2,-,once,TGTGCCAGCAGCCATCGGGGGAAATTTAATTCACCCCTCCACTTT,CASSHRGKFNSPLHF
TRBJ1-2,14,TRBV25-1,-,few,TGTGCCAGCAGTGACCCAGTGCCGAACTATGGCTACACCTTC,CASSDPVPNYGYTF
TRBJ1-1,13,TRBV6-5,-,once,TGTGCCAGCACTGGTTGGATTTTTGAGGGAGCTTTCTTT,CASTGWIFEGAFF
TRBJ1-5,16,TRBV7-2,-,-,TGTGCCAGCAGCTTAGCAGTTTTCAGGGACAATCAGCCCCAGCATTTT,CASSLAVFRDNQPQHF
TRBJ2-7,15,TRBV6-2/TRBV6-3,TRBD1,-,TGTGCCAGCAGTTCGTCCGGGACAGGGGGCTACGAGCAGTACTTC,CASSSSGTGGYEQYF
TRBJ1-2,15,TRBV4-3,-,-,TGCGCCAGCAGCCGGGACGCGGGATTAAACTATGGCTACACCTTC,CASSRDAGLNYGYTF
TRBJ2-7,12,TRBV13,TRBD1,-,TGTGCCAGCAGCTTCACAGGGGGCAACCCGTACTTC,CASSFTGGNPYF
TRBJ2-1,16,TRBV5-8,-,once,TGTGCCAGCAGCCGGACTCTCATCGGTGGTAATAAGGAGCAGTTCTTC,CASSRTLIGGNKEQFF
TRBJ2-1,14,TRBV19,TRBD2,once,TGTGCCAGTAGTCCCCGGGGGGCCTACAATGAGCAGTTCTTC,CASSPRGAYNEQFF
TRBJ1-1,11,TRBV20-1,-,-,TGCAGTGCTAGAGATCGGAGGGGAGCTTTCTTT,CSARDRRGAFF
TRBJ2-3,19,TRBV6-2/TRBV6-3,-,once,TGTGCCAGCAGCCTAAATCTCCAGGGGTATACCTTCTTCACGAATACGCAGTATTTT,CASSLNLQGYTFFTNTQYF
TRBJ1-2,13,TRBV7-2,-,-,TGTGCCAGCTCACAGGGCGAGAGCTATGGCTACACCTTC,CASSQGESYGYTF
TRBJ2-3,16,TRBV19,TRBD2,-,TGTGCCAGTAGTTCGTGGACTAGCGGGGGGGCAGATACGCAGTATTTT,CASSSWTSGGADTQYF
TRBJ1-2,15,TRBV7-2,TRBD1,once,TGTGCCAGCAGCTTCACACAGGGGGCATACTATGGCTACACCTTC,CASSFTQGAYYGYTF
TRBJ2-5,14,TRBV18,TRBD1,-,TGTGCCAGCTCACCGTACAGGGGTCAAGAGACCCAGTACTTC,CASSPYRGQETQYF
TRBJ2-3,17,TRBV21-1,-,-,TGTGCCAGCAGCAAAGACGGTACAGGGCCTAGCACAGATACGCAGTATTTT,CASSKDGTGPSTDTQYF
TRBJ1-2,13,TRBV24-1,TRBD1,-,TGTGCCACCAGTGATTCAGGGGGATATGGCTACACCTTC,CATSDSGGYGYTF
TRBJ2-2,13,TRBV10-3,TRBD2,-,TGTGCCGTTCGGGGGGTGGACACCGGGGAGCTGTTTTTT,CAVRGVDTGELFF
TRBJ2-4,14,TRBV29-1,TRBD2,once,TGCAGCGTTGCTCTAGCGGGGGGGCCAAACATTCAGTACTTC,CSVALAGGPNIQYF
TRBJ2-3,18,TRBV9,TRBD2,once,TGTGCCAGCAGCGTAGAGCCTAGCGGGGGGACTAGCACAGATACGCAGTATTTT,CASSVEPSGGTSTDTQYF
TRBJ2-5,15,TRBV6-5,TRBD1,once,TGTGCCAGCAGCTTGGACAGGGGGCGGGGGGAGACCCAGTACTTC,CASSLDRGRGETQYF
TRBJ2-7,15,TRBV6-5,-,-,TGTGCCAGCAGTTACGCCGAAGGGGGTCTCTACGAGCAGTACTTC,CASSYAEGGLYEQYF
TRBJ2-1,12,TRBV24-1,-,-,TGTGCCACCAGTGACGGGATTAATGAGCAGTTCTTC,CATSDGINEQFF
TRBJ2-3,15,TRBV18,-,once,TGTGCCAGCTCACCACCAGGGGGAGACACAGATACGCAGTATTTT,CASSPPGGDTDTQYF
TRBJ2-2,20,TRBV4-2,TRBD2,-,TGTGCCAGCAGCCAAGATGGCCCAGCGGGGGGGGCCCTGAACACCGGGGAGCTGTTTTTT,CASSQDGPAGGALNTGELFF
TRBJ1-5,11,TRBV4-1,-,few,TGCGCCAGCAGCCCGCGACAGCCCCAGCATTTT,CASSPRQPQHF